A single T cell receptor (beta chain) is shown here with its context. Its antigen is still unknown. No base-level quality is on record; no much larger clone is a single base apart. The immunoSEQ Assay, a bias-controlled multiplex PCR, was used to amplify TCRbeta CDR3 regions from genomic DNA. In the original analysis: The number of nucleated cells in each sample was estimated by amplification of reference gene primers within the assay. To quantify the absolute abundance of each unique TCRbeta CDR3 rearrangement, sequence reads were collapsed and filtered. For each sample, productive Simpson clonality was calculated as the square root of Simpson's diversity index over productive rearrangements. This is the immuneACCESS table as TCRdb keeps it, with only in-frame sequences that have V and J called. A part of the clones is gone; compared with another copy, unresolved V genes explain less than half, and the rest is unexplained. V, J and clone size were drawn from that table, and D and trimming were deduced from the DNA. The sample table records approximately 150,000 clones; approximately 89% of these occur just once. The ten largest account for around 1.5% of the sample.

The record originates from a study of blood T cell repertoires in COVID-19 (TCRdb year 2020). As for the study more broadly: Collaborator samples came from the United States, Italy and Spain and covered acute and convalescent phases of COVID-19. The prospective study material was composed of cDNA or gDNA derived from T cells, B-cell-depleted T cells, or PBMCs. Subjects who had been exposed to COVID-19, were actively infected with it, or had recovered from it provided the deeply sampled blood TCRbeta repertoires that made up the dataset. A freely available public database, intended as a resource for researchers studying the immune response to SARS-CoV-2, is where the repertoires were released. Samples were obtained from the ongoing ImmuneRACE study (first 160 participants) and from 1,254 subjects provided by 6 global collaborators. Nearly every sample came with metadata listing a de-identified subject ID, COVID-19 status, age in years and sex. Where available, HLA class I and class II types were obtained from metadata supplied by the sample provider rather than from assay-based typing. Results the study describes overall, beyond this receptor: Clinical and demographic metadata were provided uncurated, with the amount varying by source and participant.

Here V drops 1 base and J drops 4 bases, and the junction holds 7 bases not matched to any gene. From the germline V gene, CDR1 is LGHNA and CDR2 is YNFKEQ. The CDR3 numbers 16 residues from cysteine through phenylalanine. Left in the record is the CDR3 DNA by itself, 48 bases read in frame from the first base. The collaborating institutions used their own protocols to collect whole blood in K2EDTA tubes. For TCRbeta analysis, collaborators shipped samples as frozen whole blood, isolated PBMCs, or DNA extracted from either of those sample types. The sequenced sample was peripheral blood. In this chain, TRBV4-2 is recombined with TRBJ1-1; TRBD1 matches 9 bases in the middle. The sequence derives from a human donor in a cohort sampled during active COVID-19. Here the CDR3 is given as CASSQGEDRGITEAFF. The DNA is as follows: TGTGCCAGCAGCCAAGGGGAGGACAGGGGTATCACTGAAGCTTTCTTT.